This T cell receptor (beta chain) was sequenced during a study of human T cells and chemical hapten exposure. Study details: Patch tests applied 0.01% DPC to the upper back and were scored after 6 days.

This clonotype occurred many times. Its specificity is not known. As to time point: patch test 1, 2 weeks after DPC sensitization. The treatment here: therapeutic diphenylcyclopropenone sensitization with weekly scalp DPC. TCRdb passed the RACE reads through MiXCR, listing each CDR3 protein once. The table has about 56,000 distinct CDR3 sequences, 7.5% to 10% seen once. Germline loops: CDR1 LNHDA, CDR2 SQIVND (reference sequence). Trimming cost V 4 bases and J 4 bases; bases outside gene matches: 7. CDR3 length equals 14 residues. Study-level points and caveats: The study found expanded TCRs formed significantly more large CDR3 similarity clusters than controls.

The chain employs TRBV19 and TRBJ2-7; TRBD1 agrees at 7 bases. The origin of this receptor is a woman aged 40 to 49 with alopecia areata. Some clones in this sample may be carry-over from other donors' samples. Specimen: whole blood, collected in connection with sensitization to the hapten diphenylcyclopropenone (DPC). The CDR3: CASSTRTGPYEQYF. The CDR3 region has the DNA TGTGCCAGTAGTACCCGGACAGGCCCATACGAGCAGTACTTC.